A single sample is the source of the 18 T cell receptor beta chains below, sequenced in a study of blood T cell repertoires in COVID-19. Only in-frame clones appear in the TCRdb table, and some are missing; sequencing was by immunoSEQ multiplex PCR. The table lists some 110,000 clones, more than 85% of them singletons. The sample consisted of peripheral blood. All receptors come from a human donor in a cohort sampled during active COVID-19.

The genes are TRBV15 and TRBJ2-7; 10 bases line up with TRBD1. The germline V gene has CDR1 LNHNV and CDR2 YYDKDF (reference sequence). V dropped 1 base and J dropped 4; count of bases not matched to a gene: 4. The CDR3 runs to 15 residues. In DNA, the CDR3 is TGTGCCACCAGCAGAGGACAGGGGGCTGAGTACGAGCAGTACTTC. It codes for CATSRGQGAEYEQYF.

Here the CDR3 DNA reads TGTGCCAGCAGTGAGAGACAGGGGAGGAGCACTGAAGCTTTCTTT. Translated: CASSERQGRSTEAFF. This chain uses TRBV6-6 with TRBJ1-1; 8 nucleotides agree with TRBD1. The V segment lost 5 bases and the J segment 4 bases; nucleotides outside the gene matches: 9. The CDR3 has 15 amino acids. Germline-derived CDR1 and CDR2 are MNHNY and SVGAGI (reference sequence).

The V gene is TRBV7-2, the J gene TRBJ2-7; D call uncertain. Trimming stripped 6 bases from V and 4 bases from J, with 13 bases between. The CDR3 consists of 13 residues. Germline V gene sequence: CDR1 SGHTA, CDR2 FQGNSA. As DNA, the CDR3 is TGTGCCAGCAGGTCCGGAGCTCTTTACGAGCAGTACTTC. Translation: CASRSGALYEQYF. The full variable domain, with the rest looked up from reference TRBV7-2 and TRBJ2-7, is GAGVSQSPSNKVTEKGKDVELRCDPISGHTALYWYRQSLGQGLEFLIYFQGNSAPDKSGLPSDRFSAERTGGSVSTLTIQRTQQEDSAVYLCASRSGALYEQYFGPGTRLTVT.

This rearrangement joins TRBV14 to TRBJ2-5; 10 bases agree with TRBD1. Germline lookup yields CDR1 SGHDN and CDR2 FVKESK. V was clipped by 0 bases and J by 7 bases; unmatched bases: 5. The CDR3 runs to 15 residues. CDR3 coding DNA: TGTGCCAGCAGCCAAGATCTCCGGACAGGGGGGACCCAGTACTTC. This translates into CASSQDLRTGGTQYF.

V is TRBV5-8 and J is TRBJ2-7, with 7 bases lining up with TRBD2. The CDR3 loop spans 14 amino acids. V lost 6 bases and J lost 3; bases outside the gene matches: 9. CDR1 is SGHTS, CDR2 YDEGEE, per germline. In DNA form, the CDR3 reads TGTGCCAGCACCCCTGGGGAGGGACTCTACGAGCAGTACTTC. Its translation is CASTPGEGLYEQYF.

The chain combines TRBV9 with TRBJ1-1; tentative D call: TRBD1 (6 bases). Trimming shortened V by 4 bases and J by 2 bases, and 12 bases separated the two germline ends. Germline V gives CDR1 SGDLS, CDR2 YYNGEE. The CDR3 covers 14 residues. CDR3 residues: CASSLRQVNTEAFF. For the CDR3, the DNA is TGTGCCAGCAGCCTCCGACAGGTTAACACTGAAGCTTTCTTT.

This clone showed up just once. The chain recombines TRBV7-8 with TRBJ1-2; no firm D call. V dropped 1 base and J dropped 8 bases, with 8 bases sitting between them. CDR1 and CDR2 (germline): SGHVS, FQNEAQ. This CDR3 spans 12 amino acids. The CDR3 region is CASSLGPGGYTF. The CDR3 DNA reads as TGTGCCAGCAGCTTAGGGCCGGGGGGCTACACCTTC.

The chain carries TRBV6-6 and TRBJ2-1; 7 bases fit TRBD2. V gave up 2 bases and J gave up 5 bases; unmatched junction bases: 3. From germline, CDR1 is MNHNY and CDR2 SVGAGI (reference sequence). This CDR3 spans 14 amino acids. The CDR3 sequence is CASSYAGVNNEQFF. The DNA for the CDR3 is TGTGCCAGCAGTTACGCGGGGGTCAACAATGAGCAGTTCTTC.

The chain is built from TRBV19 and TRBJ2-6; D gene uncertain. V was pared by 2 bases and J by 0 bases, with 5 bases between. Per germline, CDR1 LNHDA and CDR2 SQIVND (reference sequence). The CDR3 runs 15 residues. CDR3 loop: CASSIIGSGANVLTF. The CDR3 nucleotides are TGTGCCAGTAGTATAATCGGCTCTGGGGCCAACGTCCTGACTTTC. Together with reference TRBV19 and TRBJ2-6, the CDR3 gives the full variable domain: DGGITQSPKYLFRKEGQNVTLSCEQNLNHDAMYWYRQDPGQGLRLIYYSQIVNDFQKGDIAEGYSVSREKKESFPLTVTSAQKNPTAFYLCASSIIGSGANVLTFGAGSRLTVL.

The chain is built from TRBV19 and TRBJ2-5, with 8 bases matching TRBD2. The junction had 20 bases not matched to a gene; V was cut back by 9 bases and J by 5 bases. The CDR3 sequence is 17 residues long. From germline, CDR1 is LNHDA and CDR2 SQIVND (reference sequence). The DNA of the CDR3 is TGTGCCAGGAGGAGGGCGATGTTGCGGGAGGTTCAGGAGACCCAGTACTTC. Encoded protein: CARRRAMLREVQETQYF.

The chain combines TRBV28 with TRBJ1-1; possibly TRBD1 for D (5 bases). This CDR3 comprises 17 residues. Trimming took off 8 bases at V and 2 bases at J, with 24 bases between the two ends. Germline loops: CDR1 MDHEN, CDR2 SYDVKM. The chain's CDR3 is CASAKGQVKDQNTEAFF. In DNA, the CDR3 is TGTGCCAGCGCCAAGGGGCAGGTTAAGGATCAAAACACTGAAGCTTTCTTT.

The CDR3 region is CASSPGAGVKVGYTF. The DNA of the CDR3 is TGTGCCAGCTCACCAGGCGCCGGGGTTAAAGTCGGCTACACCTTC. The chain employs TRBV18 and TRBJ1-2; no clear D. The CDR3 spans 15 residues. Trimming cost V 2 bases and J 8 bases, with 18 bases left between them. Germline V gives CDR1 KGHSH, CDR2 LQKENI.

The chain joins TRBV18 to TRBJ1-6, with D possibly matching TRBD1 (5 bases). V lost 2 bases and J lost 5, with 10 bases in between. CDR1 is KGHSH, CDR2 LQKENI, per germline. CDR3 length equals 15 residues. This CDR3 reads CASSPLGADNSPLHF. CDR3 sequence (DNA): TGTGCCAGCTCACCATTAGGGGCCGATAATTCACCCCTCCACTTT. Full variable domain (missing parts from reference TRBV18 and TRBJ1-6): NAGVMQNPRHLVRRRGQEARLRCSPMKGHSHVYWYRQLPEEGLKFMVYLQKENIIDESGMPKERFSAEFPKEGPSILRIQQVVRGDSAAYFCASSPLGADNSPLHFGNGTRLTVT.

The chain has TRBV7-9 and TRBJ2-7; TRBD2 is a possible D gene (5 bases). This CDR3 contains 12 residues. Trimming took off 7 bases at V and 2 bases at J, with 9 bases between the two ends. Germline-derived CDR1 and CDR2 are SEHNR and FQNEAQ (reference sequence). DNA of the CDR3: TGTGCCAGCACCACCGGGGCCTACGAGCAGTACTTC. Protein: CASTTGAYEQYF.

This rearrangement joins TRBV5-1 to TRBJ1-1, with D unresolved. This CDR3 has 13 residues. The germline V gene has CDR1 SGHRS and CDR2 YFSETQ. Deletions cut 0 bases from V and 4 bases from J, with 7 bases between. CDR3 DNA sequence: TGCGCCAGCAGCTTGGCAGTTGGCACTGAAGCTTTCTTT. Amino acids: CASSLAVGTEAFF. Using reference TRBV5-1 and TRBJ1-1 for the parts outside the CDR3, the full variable domain is KAGVTQTPRYLIKTRGQQVTLSCSPISGHRSVSWYQQTPGQGLQFLFEYFSETQRNKGNFPGRFSGRQFSNSRSEMNVSTLELGDSALYLCASSLAVGTEAFFGQGTRLTVV.

V is TRBV5-5 and J is TRBJ1-2; TRBD1 aligns across 11 bases. CDR3 length: 15 residues. V shed 0 bases, J shed 8 bases, and the junction held 6 bases outside the gene matches. Germline V gives CDR1 SGHKS, CDR2 YYEKEE (reference sequence). DNA of the CDR3: TGTGCCAGCAGCTTGGCCCCGGGACAGGGGGTCGGCTACACCTTC. It codes for CASSLAPGQGVGYTF.

The J gene is TRBJ2-1, the V gene TRBV6-2 or TRBV6-3; possibly TRBD2 for D (6 bases). Trimming removed 4 bases from V and 9 bases from J, with 19 bases in between. The CDR3 runs to 15 residues. Per germline, CDR1 MNHEY and CDR2 SVGEGT. The chain's CDR3 is CASSSPTREYGEQFF. The CDR3 DNA reads as TGTGCCAGCAGTTCCCCGACTAGAGAGTATGGTGAGCAGTTCTTC.

This rearrangement joins TRBV19 to TRBJ2-3, with a tentative D call TRBD1 (6 bases). The V end was cut by 5 bases, the J end by 5 bases, with 14 bases between. In germline, CDR1 is LNHDA, CDR2 SQIVND (reference sequence). The CDR3 has 14 amino acids. CDR3 amino acids: CASSQVEGEDTQYF. The DNA for the CDR3 is TGTGCCAGTAGTCAGGTAGAGGGGGAAGATACGCAGTATTTT. Variable domain in full (rest from reference TRBV19 and TRBJ2-3): DGGITQSPKYLFRKEGQNVTLSCEQNLNHDAMYWYRQDPGQGLRLIYYSQIVNDFQKGDIAEGYSVSREKKESFPLTVTSAQKNPTAFYLCASSQVEGEDTQYFGPGTRLTVL.